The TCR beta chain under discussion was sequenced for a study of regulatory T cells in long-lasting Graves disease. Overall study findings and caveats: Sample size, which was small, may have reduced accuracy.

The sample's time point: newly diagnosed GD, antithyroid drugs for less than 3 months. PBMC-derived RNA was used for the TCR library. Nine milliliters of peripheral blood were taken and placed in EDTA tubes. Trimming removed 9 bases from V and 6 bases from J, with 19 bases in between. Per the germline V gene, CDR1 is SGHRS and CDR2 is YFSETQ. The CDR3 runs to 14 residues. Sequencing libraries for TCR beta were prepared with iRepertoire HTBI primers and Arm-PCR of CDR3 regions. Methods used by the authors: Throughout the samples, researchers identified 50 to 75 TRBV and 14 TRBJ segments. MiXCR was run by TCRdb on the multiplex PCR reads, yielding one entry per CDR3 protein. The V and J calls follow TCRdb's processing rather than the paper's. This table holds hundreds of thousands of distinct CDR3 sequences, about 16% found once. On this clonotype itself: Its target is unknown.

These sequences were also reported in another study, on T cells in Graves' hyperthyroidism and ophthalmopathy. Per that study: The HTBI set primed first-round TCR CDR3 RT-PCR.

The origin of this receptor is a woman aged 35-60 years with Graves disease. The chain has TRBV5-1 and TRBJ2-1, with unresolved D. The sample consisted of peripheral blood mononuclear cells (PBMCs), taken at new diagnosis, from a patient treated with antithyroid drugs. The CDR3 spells CATRKELISNEQFF. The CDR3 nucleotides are TGCGCCACCAGAAAAGAACTAATTAGCAATGAGCAGTTCTTC.